This paragraph covers one T cell receptor (beta chain) sequence. The antigen remains unidentified. The data derive from a study of shared clonotypes between healthy human individuals. About the research overall: The people who gave samples were a couple of women and a few men aged 18 to 49. Study results and limitations: The expectation was that sequencing depth would affect clonotype sharing among donors.

An assay was performed, and its level was deep. Only in-frame clones appear in the TCRdb table, and some are missing; sequencing was by immunoSEQ multiplex PCR. The top ten clones hold 1.5% to 2% of a sample with roughly 700,000 clones, approximately 79% of them seen once. There are 11 residues in the CDR3. Germline V gene sequence: CDR1 MNHEY, CDR2 SMNVEV (reference sequence). V shed 7 bases and J shed 7 bases, with 10 bases lying between them. This chain links TRBV27 with TRBJ1-2; possible D gene TRBD1, 6 bases. The clonotype comes from a woman younger than 45 in good health. Input material: memory CD4+ T cells sorted from blood. The subset is: CD45RA-negative fraction. CDR3 nucleotides: TGTGCCAGCACGGGGGGCCGTGGCTACACCTTC. This translates into CASTGGRGYTF.